This T cell receptor beta chain was obtained from a study of blood T cell repertoires in COVID-19. Study in general: Specimens from acute and convalescent COVID-19 originated in the United States, Italy and Spain. T cells, B-cell-depleted T cells, or PBMCs supplied cDNA or gDNA.

Original data processing: Reference gene primer amplification in the assay estimated nucleated cell counts. Sequenced by immunoSEQ multiplex PCR; TCRdb stores in-frame clones only, minus some. The V and J calls and clone size were taken over from that table, and D and trimming were inferred from the DNA. This sample has a few hundred thousand clones, with roughly 87% found just once. Deletions cut 3 bases from V and 7 bases from J, with 14 bases between. CDR3 length equals 14 residues. Germline V gene lookup returns CDR1 SGHVS and CDR2 FQNEAQ. Material: peripheral blood. The TCR originated in a woman aged 40 to 50 who had recovered from COVID-19. The chain links TRBV7-8 to TRBJ2-3; maybe TRBD2 (5 bases). CDR3 sequence reads: CASSLTGLGNTQYF. The CDR3 bases are TGTGCCAGCAGCTTGACGGGGTTGGGGAATACGCAGTATTTT.